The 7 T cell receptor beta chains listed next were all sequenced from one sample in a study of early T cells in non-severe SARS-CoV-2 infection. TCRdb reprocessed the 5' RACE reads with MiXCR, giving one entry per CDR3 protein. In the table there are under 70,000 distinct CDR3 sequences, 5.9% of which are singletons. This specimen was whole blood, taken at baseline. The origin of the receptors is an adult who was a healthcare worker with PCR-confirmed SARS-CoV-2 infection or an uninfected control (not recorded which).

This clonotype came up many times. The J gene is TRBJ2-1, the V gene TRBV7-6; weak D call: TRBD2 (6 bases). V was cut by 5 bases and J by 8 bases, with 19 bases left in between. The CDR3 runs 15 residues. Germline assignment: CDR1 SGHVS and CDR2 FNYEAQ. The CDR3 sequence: CASSPRLGGNDEQFF. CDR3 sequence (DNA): TGTGCCAGCAGCCCCCGTCTTGGCGGGAACGATGAGCAGTTCTTC.

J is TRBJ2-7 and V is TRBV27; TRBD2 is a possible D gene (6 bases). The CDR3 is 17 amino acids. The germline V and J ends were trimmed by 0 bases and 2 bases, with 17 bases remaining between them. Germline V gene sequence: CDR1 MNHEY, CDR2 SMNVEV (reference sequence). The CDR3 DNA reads TGTGCCAGCAGTTTATCCTATCGAGGAGGGAACCCCTACGAGCAGTACTTC. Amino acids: CASSLSYRGGNPYEQYF.

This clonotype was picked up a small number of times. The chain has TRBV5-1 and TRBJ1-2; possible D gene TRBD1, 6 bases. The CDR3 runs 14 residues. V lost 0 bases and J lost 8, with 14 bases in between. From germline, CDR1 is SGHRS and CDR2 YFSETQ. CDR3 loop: CASSLDQGTIGYTF. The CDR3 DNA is TGCGCCAGCAGCTTGGATCAGGGGACTATCGGCTACACCTTC.

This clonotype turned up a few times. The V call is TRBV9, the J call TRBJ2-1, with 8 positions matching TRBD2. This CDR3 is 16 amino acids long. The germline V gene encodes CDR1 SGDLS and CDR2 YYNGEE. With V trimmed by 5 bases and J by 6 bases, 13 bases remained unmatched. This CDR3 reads CASSAIPGTRTNEQFF. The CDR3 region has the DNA TGTGCCAGCAGTGCCATTCCCGGGACTAGAACCAATGAGCAGTTCTTC.

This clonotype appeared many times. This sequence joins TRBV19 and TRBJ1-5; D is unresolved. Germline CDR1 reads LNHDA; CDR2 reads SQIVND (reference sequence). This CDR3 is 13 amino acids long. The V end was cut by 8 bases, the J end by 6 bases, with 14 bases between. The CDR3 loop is CASSRGGSQPQHF. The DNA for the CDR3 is TGTGCCAGTTCCCGGGGAGGGAGTCAGCCCCAGCATTTT.

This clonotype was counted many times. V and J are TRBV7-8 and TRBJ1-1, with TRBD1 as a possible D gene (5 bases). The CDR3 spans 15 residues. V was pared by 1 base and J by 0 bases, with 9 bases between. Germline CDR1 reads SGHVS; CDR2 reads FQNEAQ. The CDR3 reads CASSLVPGLNTEAFF. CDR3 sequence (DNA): TGTGCCAGCAGCTTAGTCCCGGGGCTGAACACTGAAGCTTTCTTT.

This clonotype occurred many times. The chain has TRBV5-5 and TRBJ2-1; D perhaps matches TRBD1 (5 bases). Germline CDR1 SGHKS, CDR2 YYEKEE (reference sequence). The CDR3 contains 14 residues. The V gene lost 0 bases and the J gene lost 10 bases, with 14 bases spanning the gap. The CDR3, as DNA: TGTGCCAGCAGCTTGGAAGGGGCCCTGGGAGAGCAGTTCTTC. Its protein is CASSLEGALGEQFF.